This TCR beta chain was captured in a study of T cell responses to AZD1222 COVID-19 vaccine. CDR1 SGHRS and CDR2 YFSETQ come from the germline V gene. The CDR3 contains 13 residues. Trimming took 2 bases from V and 6 from J, leaving 12 bases between them. Assay: immunoSEQ multiplex PCR; the TCRdb copy retains only in-frame clones and omits some. The repertoire holds roughly 190,000 clones, just over 90% seen once, with 3.9% in the top ten. The sample was peripheral blood, taken on day 0 of AZD1222 vaccination. J is TRBJ2-7 and V is TRBV5-1; no clear D. The clonotype was recovered from an adult in good health. This CDR3 reads CASSFPRSSEQYF. DNA for the CDR3: TGCGCCAGCAGCTTCCCTAGGTCGAGCGAGCAGTACTTC.